This is a list of T cell receptor beta chains from one sample in a study of control samples from healthy donors and cancer patients. Here immunoSEQ multiplex PCR was the method, and the copy in TCRdb shows in-frame clones only, minus some. The sample lists roughly 200,000 clones; about 90% were seen once. Sequenced input: blood. The receptors here all came from a man aged 25-45 years in good health. CDR3s include the opening cysteine and the closing phenylalanine or tryptophan. D genes are given only for firm matches. Only part of the rows carry a size: once, few, many, or a class if the clone is expanded.

clone size | J gene | V gene | D gene | CDR3 DNA | CDR3 protein
- | TRBJ2-3 | TRBV12-5 | - | TGTGCTAGTGGTTTGAGCGACAGCCCCTTCACAGATACGCAGTATTTT | CASGLSDSPFTDTQYF
- | TRBJ2-7 | TRBV4-1 | - | TGCGCCAGCAGCCCCATCTTGCGGCCCGGGGCGGGACACGAGCAGTACTTC | CASSPILRPGAGHEQYF
- | TRBJ1-1 | TRBV10-2 | - | TGCGCCAGCGAGTTGGCGCGGAACACTGAAGCTTTCTTT | CASELARNTEAFF
- | TRBJ1-2 | TRBV5-4 | - | TGTGCCAGCAGTCGAGGGAGGGATCATGGCTACACCTTC | CASSRGRDHGYTF
- | TRBJ2-2 | TRBV4-2 | TRBD2 | TGTGCCAGCAGCCAATTGGCCCGGACTAGCGGGGGACCCGCGAACACCGGGGAGCTGTTTTTT | CASSQLARTSGGPANTGELFF
once | TRBJ1-2 | TRBV4-1 | TRBD1 | TGCGCCAGCAGCCAAGAACCCGGGACAGGGATAGGCTACACCTTC | CASSQEPGTGIGYTF
- | TRBJ1-4 | TRBV19 | TRBD1 | TGTGCCAGTAGTATATCTGGCCAGGGGGGGGAAAAACTGTTTTTT | CASSISGQGGEKLFF
- | TRBJ1-1 | TRBV12-3/TRBV12-4 | - | TGTGCCAGCAGGGGCGGAGAAGCTTTCTTT | CASRGGEAFF
- | TRBJ2-2 | TRBV3-1/TRBV3-2 | TRBD2 | TGTGCCAGCAGCTTAAAGGGACTAGCGGGCGCGGAGACCGGGGAGCCGTTTTTT | CASSLKGLAGAETGEPFF
- | TRBJ1-5 | TRBV2 | - | TGTGCCAGCACTTTGAACAGGGCCAGCAATCAGCCCCAGCATTTT | CASTLNRASNQPQHF
- | TRBJ2-1 | TRBV19 | TRBD2 | TGTGCCAGTAGTAATGGACTAGGCTCCTACAATGAGCAGTTCTTC | CASSNGLGSYNEQFF
- | TRBJ2-7 | TRBV28 | TRBD2 | TGTGCCAGCACAGCGGGGCTGGAGCAGTACTTC | CASTAGLEQYF
- | TRBJ2-1 | TRBV5-1 | - | TGCGCCAGCAGCTTGGCCCAGGCGGGGAATGAGCAGTTCTTC | CASSLAQAGNEQFF
once | TRBJ1-1 | TRBV12-3/TRBV12-4 | - | TGTGCCAGCACCCCGGGGGGGCAAACTGAAGCTTTCTTT | CASTPGGQTEAFF
- | TRBJ2-7 | TRBV30 | - | TGTGCCTGGAGAGGAACTGGGTACGAGCAGTACTTC | CAWRGTGYEQYF
- | TRBJ1-5 | TRBV6-5 | TRBD1 | TGTGCCAGCAGTTACGGGACAGGACACAATCAGCCCCAGCATTTT | CASSYGTGHNQPQHF
- | TRBJ2-1 | TRBV6-5 | - | TGTGCCAGCAGTTACTCGAGCTATTCCTACAATGAGCAGTTCTTC | CASSYSSYSYNEQFF
- | TRBJ1-1 | TRBV30 | - | TGTGCCTGGAAACGGCCAAGGGGGAATCGGGACACTGAAGCTTTCTTT | CAWKRPRGNRDTEAFF